This TCR beta chain was obtained from a study of identical twins. Findings and caveats of the study: Part of the zero-insertion signal could reflect confounding by invariant MAIT and iNKT cells.

TCRdb re-analysed the 5' RACE reads in MiXCR, keeping a single row per CDR3 protein. The sample records roughly 230,000 distinct CDR3 sequences, around 8.8% being singletons. The ends were cut back, 0 bases at V and 0 bases at J, with 11 bases in the middle. Germline V gene lookup returns CDR1 SGHKS and CDR2 YYEKEE (reference sequence). There are 16 residues in the CDR3. The sample holds a few counts of this clonotype. Its target is unknown. This sample also appeared in a second study, on yellow fever vaccine responses in identical twins.

Sequenced sample: CD8+ T cells sorted from blood. This chain links TRBV5-5 with TRBJ2-3; D uncertain. The receptor was isolated from a woman between 18 and 29 years old in good health. The CDR3 DNA follows: TGTGCCAGCAGCTTGGGAGCCCTAGGGAGCACAGATACGCAGTATTTT. Translation: CASSLGALGSTDTQYF.